Listed here are 9 T cell receptor beta chains from one sample, sequenced in a study of T cells in Graves' hyperthyroidism and ophthalmopathy. Authors of the study amplified TCR beta CDR3 regions from RNA transcripts. TCR CDR3 underwent first-round RT-PCR with the HTBI primer set. TCRdb processed the multiplex PCR reads anew with MiXCR; each CDR3 protein has one entry. This sample yields approximately 360,000 distinct CDR3 sequences, of which about a sixth are seen a single time; 25% to 35% belongs to the top ten. Material: blood. The receptors were sampled from a woman between 18 and 29 years old with Graves' hyperthyroidism that later progressed to Graves' ophthalmopathy.

This clonotype has at least ten counts. This chain uses TRBV28 with TRBJ2-7; D unresolved. The CDR3 is made up of 17 amino acids. The germline V gene has CDR1 MDHEN and CDR2 SYDVKM. V shed 2 bases and J shed 2 bases, with 19 bases lying between them. The CDR3 loop is CASSLPQRGQLTYEQYF. The CDR3 bases are TGTGCCAGCAGTTTACCGCAGCGTGGGCAGTTAACCTACGAGCAGTACTTC.

This clonotype was seen at least ten times. The chain joins TRBV2 to TRBJ2-7, with TRBD1 matching over 8 bases. Germline-derived CDR1 and CDR2 are SNHLY and FYNNEI. The V and J ends lost 6 bases and 0 bases, in that order; junction bases with no gene match: 4. The CDR3 runs 14 residues. Here the CDR3 DNA reads TGTGCCAGCAGCCGACAGGGGTCCTCCTACGAGCAGTACTTC. Protein sequence: CASSRQGSSYEQYF. The full variable domain, its missing parts supplied by reference TRBV2 and TRBJ2-7, is EPEVTQTPSHQVTQMGQEVILRCVPISNHLYFYWYRQILGQKVEFLVSFYNNEISEKSEIFDDQFSVERPDGSNFTLKIRSTKLEDSAMYFCASSRQGSSYEQYFGPGTRLTVT.

Many counts were recorded for this clonotype. V and J are TRBV19 and TRBJ1-5; no firm D call. The germline gives CDR1 LNHDA, CDR2 SQIVND (reference sequence). Between the trimmed V and J ends, which lost 5 bases and 2 bases, there was a span of 10 bases. The CDR3 is 14 residues long. The CDR3 sequence is CASSSRVGNQPQHF. For the CDR3, the DNA is TGTGCCAGTAGTTCCCGGGTTGGCAATCAGCCCCAGCATTTT.

V and J are TRBV30 and TRBJ2-3, with 7 bases lining up with TRBD1. There are 11 residues in the CDR3. The ends lost 0 bases at V and 10 bases at J; junction bases unmatched: 1. Germline values: CDR1 GTSNPN, CDR2 SVGIG (reference sequence). The CDR3: CAWSVQGSQYF. The CDR3 DNA reads as TGTGCCTGGAGTGTACAGGGGTCGCAGTATTTT.

This clonotype occurred many times. The chain employs TRBV27 and TRBJ1-2; D is perhaps TRBD1 (5 bases). The length of the CDR3 is 11 residues. The V gene's germline CDR1 is MNHEY and CDR2 SMNVEV (reference sequence). V was shortened by 6 bases and J by 8 bases, with 10 bases between the two germline ends. The CDR3 DNA sequence: TGTGCCAGCAGCCAGGGTGACGGCTACACCTTC. It is translated as CASSQGDGYTF.

This clonotype showed up many times. This chain links TRBV5-8 with TRBJ1-2; no firm D call. In germline, CDR1 is SGHTS, CDR2 YDEGEE. V lost 4 bases to trimming and J lost 2 bases, with 12 bases between them. The CDR3 extends over 14 amino acids. CDR3 protein: CASSTRTGNYGYTF. The DNA of the CDR3 is TGTGCCAGCAGCACCAGGACTGGGAACTATGGCTACACCTTC. The full variable domain, its missing parts supplied by reference TRBV5-8 and TRBJ1-2, is EAGVTQSPTHLIKTRGQQATLRCSPISGHTSVYWYQQALGLGLQFLLWYDEGEERNRGNFPPRFSGRQFPNYSSELNVNALELEDSALYLCASSTRTGNYGYTFGSGTRLTVV.

This clonotype was seen repeatedly, ten times or more. The genes are TRBV28 and TRBJ1-5, with D unclear. CDR1 is MDHEN and CDR2 is SYDVKM in the germline V gene. This CDR3 is built from 14 residues. V lost 5 bases to trimming and J lost 3 bases, with 11 bases between them. Written as DNA, the CDR3 is TGTGCCAGCAGTGATAGAAGACTCAATCAGCCCCAGCATTTT. Its translation is CASSDRRLNQPQHF.

The chain has TRBV6-2 or TRBV6-3 and TRBJ2-7; tentatively, D is TRBD1 (6 bases). V lost 2 bases and J lost 6, with 11 bases in between. Per germline, CDR1 MNHEY and CDR2 SVGEGT. There are 13 residues in the CDR3. The CDR3 here is CASSYPGHGEQYF. In nucleotides, the CDR3 is TGTGCCAGCAGTTACCCGGGACACGGCGAGCAGTACTTC.

This clonotype has at least ten counts. V gene TRBV6-1 combines with J gene TRBJ1-1; D perhaps matches TRBD1 (6 bases). The V gene lost 2 bases and the J gene lost 4 bases, with 11 bases spanning the gap. This CDR3 spans 14 amino acids. CDR1 MNHNS and CDR2 SASEGT come from the germline V gene. CDR3 sequence (DNA): TGTGCCAGCAGTGAACAGGGGACTTTCACTGAAGCTTTCTTT. This sequence encodes CASSEQGTFTEAFF.